The clone carrying this TCR beta chain occurred a few times. TCRdb's copy holds only in-frame clones and misses some; the assay was immunoSEQ multiplex PCR. The table has under 65,000 clones, over 90% seen once. These data originate in a study of T cell changes during pregnancy in multiple sclerosis. The CDR3 has 13 residues. Trimming shortened V by 2 bases and J by 8 bases, and 12 bases separated the two germline ends. Germline assignment: CDR1 SEHNR and CDR2 FQNEAQ (reference sequence). The sample in question was CD8+ T cells from peripheral blood mononuclear cells, obtained in the third trimester of pregnancy. The sequence was collected from a female donor with multiple sclerosis, enrolled in a pregnancy study. The chain employs TRBV7-9 and TRBJ1-1; D perhaps matches TRBD1 (6 bases). The CDR3 nucleotides are TGTGCCAGCAGCTTACGTAGCGGGACAGAAGCTTTCTTT. Translated, it gives CASSLRSGTEAFF.